Presented here are 32 T cell receptor beta chains from one specimen sequenced in a study of blood T cell repertoires in COVID-19. Some clones are missing from TCRdb's copy, which holds only in-frame ones; the method was immunoSEQ multiplex PCR. This table holds more than 40,000 clones, about 86% found once. Sequencing was carried out using peripheral blood. The source is a woman at least 80 years old with acute or convalescent COVID-19.

The chain joins TRBV2 to TRBJ1-5; possibly TRBD1 for D (6 bases). Trimming left V 3 bases short and J 4 bases short, with 7 bases between. The CDR3 has 13 amino acids. The germline V gene has CDR1 SNHLY and CDR2 FYNNEI. CDR3 protein: CASSDQGNQPQHF. The CDR3 region has the DNA TGTGCCAGCAGTGACCAGGGGAATCAGCCCCAGCATTTT.

The chain carries TRBV6-5 and TRBJ2-5, with TRBD1 matching over 8 bases. The CDR3 is 14 residues long. Germline CDR1 MNHEY, CDR2 SVGAGI. Unmatched junction bases numbered 8, after V lost 7 bases and J lost 4 bases. CDR3 DNA: TGTGCCAGCATTTTCAGGGGGCGCGGAGAGACCCAGTACTTC. Translating gives CASIFRGRGETQYF.

The CDR3 nucleotides are TGTGCCAGCAGCTTGGTAGCGGGGGGCGTATTAGTAACCTACGAGCAGTACTTC. Translating gives CASSLVAGGVLVTYEQYF. The chain carries TRBV5-8 and TRBJ2-7, with 10 nucleotides matching TRBD2. V lost 0 bases and J lost 2; bases outside the gene matches: 11. The V gene's germline CDR1 is SGHTS and CDR2 YDEGEE. The CDR3 extends over 18 amino acids. The full variable domain, rest sourced from reference TRBV5-8 and TRBJ2-7, is EAGVTQSPTHLIKTRGQQATLRCSPISGHTSVYWYQQALGLGLQFLLWYDEGEERNRGNFPPRFSGRQFPNYSSELNVNALELEDSALYLCASSLVAGGVLVTYEQYFGPGTRLTVT.

The chain combines TRBV30 with TRBJ2-2, with D possibly TRBD1 on 6 matching bases. The CDR3 has 13 residues. Trimming removed 3 bases from V and 5 bases from J, with 10 bases in between. The germline V gene encodes CDR1 GTSNPN and CDR2 SVGIG (reference sequence). CDR3 protein: CAWRLQGTGELFF. CDR3 DNA: TGTGCCTGGAGGCTTCAGGGGACCGGGGAGCTGTTTTTT.

The J gene is TRBJ1-6, the V gene TRBV12-3 or TRBV12-4, with 9 nucleotides matching TRBD1. V dropped 8 bases and J dropped 7; count of bases not matched to a gene: 3. This CDR3 contains 13 residues. The CDR3 DNA reads TGTGCCAGCCGGGACAGGGCGAATTCACCCCTCCACTTT. Protein: CASRDRANSPLHF.

This clone has a single count. The rearrangement uses TRBV3-1 (or the pseudogene TRBV3-2) and TRBJ2-3; D is undetermined. From germline, CDR1 is LGHDT and CDR2 YNNKEL (reference sequence). The CDR3 consists of 15 residues. V lost 0 bases to trimming and J lost 3 bases, with 10 bases between them. CDR3 amino acids: CASSQDGSLTDTQYF. In DNA form, the CDR3 reads TGTGCCAGCAGCCAAGATGGCTCCCTTACAGATACGCAGTATTTT.

This chain links TRBV12-5 with TRBJ1-2, with D possibly being TRBD1 (6 bases). V shed 6 bases and J shed 14 bases, with 19 bases lying between them. Germline V lookup: CDR1 LGHNT, CDR2 FRNRAP. The CDR3 contains 12 residues. In DNA, the CDR3 is TGTGCTAGTGGGCCAACGACAGGTGTAGGGACCTTC. Protein product: CASGPTTGVGTF.

The chain employs TRBV5-1 and TRBJ2-7; possible D gene TRBD2, 7 bases. Germline-derived CDR1 and CDR2 are SGHRS and YFSETQ. V lost 3 bases to trimming and J lost 2 bases, with 15 bases between them. This CDR3 has 15 amino acids. The CDR3 nucleotides read TGCGCCAGCAGCTCCCTGGCGGGGGCCACCTACGAGCAGTACTTC. Amino acids: CASSSLAGATYEQYF.

This clone has only one observation. J is TRBJ1-6 and V is TRBV3-1 (or the pseudogene TRBV3-2), with D possibly TRBD1 on 5 matching bases. The CDR3 sequence is 18 residues long. Trimming left V 4 bases short and J 0 bases short, with 16 bases between. From germline, CDR1 is LGHDT and CDR2 YNNKEL (reference sequence). CDR3 DNA sequence: TGTGCCAGCAGCCGGACAACAAGCCGCGACTCCTATAATTCACCCCTCCACTTT. It is translated as CASSRTTSRDSYNSPLHF.

The chain is built from TRBV2 and TRBJ2-1, with D perhaps TRBD1 (5 bases). Trimming took 8 bases from V and 2 from J, leaving 16 bases between them. This CDR3 has 15 amino acids. From germline, CDR1 is SNHLY and CDR2 FYNNEI. Written as DNA, the CDR3 is TGTGCCAGCCGTGCCGACAGCTCAGCCTACAATGAGCAGTTCTTC. Protein product: CASRADSSAYNEQFF.

The chain employs TRBV3-1 (or the pseudogene TRBV3-2) and TRBJ1-5; D is undetermined. CDR1 and CDR2 (germline): LGHDT, YNNKEL (reference sequence). The CDR3 runs 14 residues. The germline V and J ends were trimmed by 1 base and 3 bases, with 7 bases remaining between them. The CDR3 region is CASSQGIYNQPQHF. The DNA for the CDR3 is TGTGCCAGCAGCCAAGGTATATACAATCAGCCCCAGCATTTT.

This sequence joins TRBV12-3 or TRBV12-4 and TRBJ1-5; no definite D call. The ends were cut back, 3 bases at V and 6 bases at J, with 9 bases in the middle. This CDR3 contains 13 residues. CDR3 DNA sequence: TGTGCCAGCAGTTTTGGTACTGGTCAGCCCCAGCATTTT. Translation gives CASSFGTGQPQHF.

V gene TRBV6-5 combines with J gene TRBJ1-5; no definite D call. The CDR3 length is 15 residues. Germline V gene sequence: CDR1 MNHEY, CDR2 SVGAGI. Trimming took off 6 bases at V and 6 bases at J, with 18 bases between the two ends. CDR3 coding DNA: TGTGCCAGCAGATCCTCTGGGAGGGTGGGTCAGCCCCAGCATTTT. It encodes CASRSSGRVGQPQHF.

This chain connects TRBV29-1 to TRBJ1-1; D is undetermined. V shed 2 bases and J shed 1 base, with 5 bases lying between them. The germline gives CDR1 SQVTM, CDR2 ANQGSEA. The CDR3 length is 12 residues. The DNA of the CDR3 is TGCAGCGTTGAAACGGGGAACACTGAAGCTTTCTTT. It translates to CSVETGNTEAFF.

The chain employs TRBV6-6 and TRBJ1-4, with TRBD1 matching 8 bases. The length of the CDR3 is 13 residues. The J segment lost 7 bases and the V segment lost 6 bases, leaving 4 bases of the junction unmatched. Looked up from germline, CDR1 is MNHNY and CDR2 is SVGAGI (reference sequence). The CDR3 reads CASRDRDGEKLFF. The CDR3 coding sequence is TGTGCCAGCAGGGACAGGGATGGTGAAAAACTGTTTTTT.

This clone turned up a few times. The chain is built from TRBV5-1 and TRBJ2-1; possible D gene TRBD1, 5 bases. Trimming took 0 bases from V and 5 from J, leaving 9 bases between them. The germline gives CDR1 SGHRS, CDR2 YFSETQ. The CDR3 length is 14 residues. CDR3 in amino acids: CASSLGTTNNEQFF. The CDR3 DNA is TGCGCCAGCAGCTTGGGGACAACCAACAATGAGCAGTTCTTC.

The chain combines TRBV6-5 with TRBJ1-2, with 8 nucleotides matching TRBD1. Germline values: CDR1 MNHEY, CDR2 SVGAGI. The CDR3 sequence is 14 residues long. Trimming at V came to 6 bases and at J to 4 bases, leaving 7 bases not matched to a gene. CDR3 in amino acids: CASSLDRGGYGYTF. Here the CDR3 DNA reads TGTGCCAGCAGCTTAGACAGGGGTGGCTATGGCTACACCTTC.

The chain couples TRBV24-1 to TRBJ2-5; TRBD1 agrees at 8 bases. J was trimmed by 1 base and V by 3 bases; bases with no gene match: 3. Germline V lookup: CDR1 KGHDR, CDR2 SFDVKD. The CDR3 loop spans 15 amino acids. CDR3 amino acids: CATSDTTGVQETQYF. CDR3 nucleotide sequence: TGTGCCACCAGTGATACGACAGGGGTCCAAGAGACCCAGTACTTC.

Remarks on this clone: Other nucleotide sequences from this sample produce the same CDR3. The chain couples TRBV29-1 to TRBJ1-1; TRBD1 agrees at 7 bases. The ends lost 4 bases at V and 5 bases at J; junction bases unmatched: 4. The CDR3 spans 12 residues. Per the germline V gene, CDR1 is SQVTM and CDR2 is ANQGSEA. The CDR3 DNA is TGCAGCGTTGGACAGGGTAAGACTGAAGCTTTCTTT. Translated: CSVGQGKTEAFF.

This chain links TRBV11-3 with TRBJ2-7; no firm D call. V shed 5 bases and J shed 1 base, with 12 bases lying between them. The germline CDR1 and CDR2 sequences are SGHNT and YENEEA. The CDR3 is made up of 14 amino acids. Here the CDR3 reads CASSPAAASYEQYF. The CDR3 bases are TGTGCCAGCAGCCCTGCTGCGGCGTCCTACGAGCAGTACTTC.

The genes are TRBV27 and TRBJ1-2; TRBD1 aligns across 7 bases. The CDR3 has 15 amino acids. J lost 2 bases, V lost 4 bases, and 7 bases had no gene match. The germline V gene encodes CDR1 MNHEY and CDR2 SMNVEV (reference sequence). The CDR3: CASSYNRGVNYGYTF. The CDR3 DNA is TGTGCCAGCAGTTATAACAGGGGAGTCAACTATGGCTACACCTTC.

This rearrangement joins TRBV7-9 to TRBJ1-1, with a possible D match to TRBD1 (6 bases). The CDR3 consists of 17 residues. V was pared by 1 base and J by 2 bases, with 17 bases between. Germline V CDR1 and CDR2: SEHNR, FQNEAQ (reference sequence). In DNA, the CDR3 is TGTGCCAGCAGCTTAGGAGGCAGGGGAAGGGGAAACACTGAAGCTTTCTTT. This sequence encodes CASSLGGRGRGNTEAFF.

This clone occurred a few times. This chain connects TRBV7-8 to TRBJ2-7, with unresolved D. Germline V CDR1 and CDR2: SGHVS, FQNEAQ. This CDR3 is built from 14 residues. V was cut by 1 base and J by 3 bases, with 10 bases left in between. CDR3 nucleotide sequence: TGTGCCAGCAGCTTAGAACAGACCAGCTACGAGCAGTACTTC. Translation gives CASSLEQTSYEQYF.

This sequence joins TRBV29-1 and TRBJ2-1; perhaps TRBD2 as D (5 bases). The CDR3 runs 15 residues. The germline CDR1 and CDR2 sequences are SQVTM and ANQGSEA. Trimming took off 3 bases at V and 2 bases at J, with 14 bases between the two ends. CDR3 residues: CSVDGGAQTYNEQFF. The CDR3 region has the DNA TGCAGCGTTGACGGAGGAGCCCAGACCTACAATGAGCAGTTCTTC.

The genes are TRBV12-3 or TRBV12-4 and TRBJ1-5, with D possibly being TRBD1 (6 bases). The CDR3 has 13 amino acids. Trimming left V 6 bases short and J 6 bases short, with 12 bases between. CDR3 sequence: CASSSGEGQPQHF. The CDR3 coding sequence is TGTGCCAGCAGCTCAGGGGAAGGTCAGCCCCAGCATTTT.

The rearrangement links TRBV14 to TRBJ2-7; TRBD1 matches at 8 bases. The CDR3 totals 14 residues. The V segment lost 4 bases and the J segment 2 bases; nucleotides outside the gene matches: 4. Germline assignment: CDR1 SGHDN and CDR2 FVKESK. Here the CDR3 DNA reads TGTGCCAGCAGCCCCGGGACAGGAGCCTACGAGCAGTACTTC. Its protein is CASSPGTGAYEQYF.

This rearrangement joins TRBV6-5 to TRBJ2-4, with D hard to call. The germline V gene has CDR1 MNHEY and CDR2 SVGAGI. The V end lost 6 bases, the J end lost 3 bases, and 15 bases lay between the germline ends. This CDR3 has 15 amino acids. The CDR3 here is CASRTEAVGKNIQYF. CDR3 nucleotide sequence: TGTGCCAGCAGGACCGAGGCCGTAGGCAAAAACATTCAGTACTTC.

This clone has just one count. The gene calls are TRBV4-1 and TRBJ1-6, with D perhaps matching TRBD1 (6 bases). CDR3 length: 16 amino acids. CDR1 and CDR2 (germline): MGHRA, YSYEKL. Between the trimmed V and J ends, which lost 3 bases and 9 bases, there was a span of 18 bases. Here the CDR3 DNA reads TGCGCCAGCAGCCACGGCGTAGGCCTGGGGGCTTCACCCCTCCACTTT. It translates to CASSHGVGLGASPLHF.

A few counts support this clone. The V call is TRBV6-5, the J call TRBJ1-3; the match to TRBD1 covers 7 bases. After removal of 4 bases from V and 4 bases from J, the junction contained 7 bases not matched to a gene. Germline values: CDR1 MNHEY, CDR2 SVGAGI. The CDR3 is 15 amino acids. The CDR3 reads CASSSGQRRGNTIYF. CDR3 DNA: TGTGCCAGCAGTTCGGGACAGCGTCGAGGAAACACCATATATTTT.

Only one count was recorded for this clone. This chain uses TRBV11-2 with TRBJ2-7, with 10 bases identical to TRBD1. The germline V gene encodes CDR1 SGHAT and CDR2 FQNNGV. After removal of 5 bases from V and 7 bases from J, the junction contained 14 bases not matched to a gene. The CDR3 covers 16 residues. The CDR3 loop reads CASSPHPGTGVGEQYF. The CDR3, as DNA: TGTGCCAGCAGCCCCCACCCCGGGACAGGGGTAGGGGAGCAGTACTTC. Looking up the rest from reference TRBV11-2 and TRBJ2-7 gives the full variable domain: EAGVAQSPRYKIIEKRQSVAFWCNPISGHATLYWYQQILGQGPKLLIQFQNNGVVDDSQLPKDRFSAERLKGVDSTLKIQPAKLEDSAVYLCASSPHPGTGVGEQYFGPGTRLTVT.

The V and J genes are TRBV2 and TRBJ2-1; TRBD1 agrees at 7 bases. Germline values: CDR1 SNHLY, CDR2 FYNNEI. The CDR3 is 13 amino acids. The junction had 5 bases not matched to a gene; V was cut back by 6 bases and J by 6 bases. The CDR3 region has the DNA TGTGCCAGCAGCAGACAGGGCCGCAATGAGCAGTTCTTC. Translating it yields CASSRQGRNEQFF.

The chain joins TRBV30 to TRBJ1-4; TRBD1 matches at 8 bases. The V and J ends lost 4 bases and 5 bases, in that order; junction bases with no gene match: 9. Germline V gene lookup returns CDR1 GTSNPN and CDR2 SVGIG (reference sequence). CDR3 length equals 15 residues. CDR3 sequence reads: CAWNPTGALNEKLFF. As DNA, the CDR3 is TGTGCCTGGAACCCGACAGGGGCCTTAAATGAAAAACTGTTTTTT. The whole variable domain, filled in from reference TRBV30 and TRBJ1-4, reads SQTIHQWPATLVQPVGSPLSLECTVEGTSNPNLYWYRQAAGRGLQLLFYSVGIGQISSEVPQNLSASRPQDRQFILSSKKLLLSDSGFYLCAWNPTGALNEKLFFGSGTQLSVL.